The clone carrying this TCR beta chain occurred many times. CDR1 and CDR2 from the germline V gene are SGHAT and FQNNGV. Trimming cost V 5 bases and J 4 bases; bases outside gene matches: 7. The CDR3 sequence is 15 residues long. This record comes from a study of T cells in Graves' hyperthyroidism and ophthalmopathy. Amplified TCR beta CDR3 regions came from RNA transcripts. A first-round RT-PCR of the TCR CDR3 used the HTBI primer set. One entry per CDR3 protein results from TCRdb running MiXCR on the multiplex PCR reads. The sample has about 640,000 distinct CDR3 sequences, 20% seen once. The source of this sequence is a man aged 25 to 45 with Graves' ophthalmopathy. The chain joins TRBV11-2 to TRBJ1-5, with 8 bases aligning to TRBD1. Sequencing was carried out using blood. The DNA for the CDR3 is TGTGCCAGCAGCACCCCGGACAGGGTAAATCAGCCCCAGCATTTT. It translates to CASSTPDRVNQPQHF.